This entry lists 20 T cell receptor beta chains sequenced from one sample in a study of CD8+CD57+ T cells in acquired aplastic anemia. An expansion of CD8+CD57+ cells by flow cytometry had been shown in patients chosen for sequencing. Genomic DNA was employed as the template in profiling TCR beta VDJ and CDR3. TCRdb itself ran the reads through MiXCR, one entry per CDR3 protein. The sample has around 170,000 distinct CDR3 sequences; approximately 51% are singletons. Sequenced material: sorted CD4+, CD8+, or CD8+CD57+ T cells (not recorded which) from PBMCs. The source is a human donor with aplastic anemia.

The chain carries TRBV20-1 and TRBJ1-6; 9 bases align to TRBD1. The germline V gene has CDR1 DFQATT and CDR2 SNEGSKA (reference sequence). The CDR3 is 14 residues long. The junction had 5 bases not matched to a gene; V was cut back by 2 bases and J by 9 bases. The CDR3 spells CSARPGTGPSPLHF. CDR3 coding DNA: TGCAGTGCTAGACCCGGGACAGGGCCTTCACCCCTCCACTTT.

The chain uses TRBV29-1 and TRBJ1-2; D possibly corresponds to TRBD1 (5 bases). In germline, CDR1 is SQVTM, CDR2 ANQGSEA. V was clipped by 0 bases and J by 5 bases, with 13 bases between them. The CDR3 has 14 amino acids. The chain's CDR3 is CSVEDGHPGYGYTF. For the CDR3, the DNA is TGCAGCGTTGAAGACGGACACCCGGGGTATGGCTACACCTTC.

J is TRBJ2-5 and V is TRBV4-3, with D possibly matching TRBD2 (6 bases). Trimming cost V 0 bases and J 4 bases, with 9 bases left between them. The CDR3 runs to 14 residues. Germline CDR1 LGHNA, CDR2 YSLEER. The CDR3 region is CASSQDRSGETQYF. DNA for the CDR3: TGCGCCAGCAGCCAAGATCGTAGCGGAGAGACCCAGTACTTC.

The sample holds many counts of this clonotype. The chain uses TRBV19 and TRBJ2-1; 7 bases line up with TRBD1. This CDR3 comprises 17 residues. Unmatched junction bases numbered 16, after V lost 7 bases and J lost 4 bases. CDR1 and CDR2 from the germline V gene are LNHDA and SQIVND (reference sequence). The CDR3 DNA follows: TGTGCCAGTACCCCTCGGACAGGTCGAGCCCTATACAATGAGCAGTTCTTC. Protein product: CASTPRTGRALYNEQFF. Complete variable domain (other parts from reference TRBV19 and TRBJ2-1): DGGITQSPKYLFRKEGQNVTLSCEQNLNHDAMYWYRQDPGQGLRLIYYSQIVNDFQKGDIAEGYSVSREKKESFPLTVTSAQKNPTAFYLCASTPRTGRALYNEQFFGPGTRLTVL.

This sequence joins TRBV15 and TRBJ2-7; the match to TRBD2 covers 7 bases. CDR3 length equals 15 residues. Per germline, CDR1 LNHNV and CDR2 YYDKDF (reference sequence). V lost 3 bases to trimming and J lost 3 bases; unmatched junction nucleotides: 8. For the CDR3, the DNA is TGTGCCACCAGCAGCCCCTGGGGACTAAACTACGAGCAGTACTTC. Translation: CATSSPWGLNYEQYF.

The table lists this clonotype with a few counts. The germline gene is not matched at one end of the junction; a read error may be the cause. This chain connects TRBV10-3 to TRBJ2-6; possible D gene TRBD1, 6 bases. Germline CDR1 is ENHRY and CDR2 is SYGVKD. The CDR3 is 16 amino acids. This CDR3 is CASSYQSWIGGNVLTF. Here the CDR3 DNA reads TGTGCCAGCAGTTACCAGTCGTGGATAGGGGGAAACGTCCTGACTTTC.

The gene calls are TRBV19 and TRBJ1-4; D is ambiguous. The length of the CDR3 is 11 residues. Germline V lookup: CDR1 LNHDA, CDR2 SQIVND (reference sequence). V was cut by 7 bases and J by 4 bases, with 4 bases left in between. CDR3 sequence: CASTYNEKLFF. DNA of the CDR3: TGTGCCAGTACTTATAATGAAAAACTGTTTTTT.

In this sample, this clonotype turned up many times. This chain uses TRBV11-3 with TRBJ1-5; D ambiguous. The length of the CDR3 is 16 residues. V lost 5 bases and J lost 4, with 18 bases in between. The germline gives CDR1 SGHNT, CDR2 YENEEA. The CDR3 nucleotides are TGTGCCAGCAGCCCCGAGGTTGGGATACCAAATCAGCCCCAGCATTTT. Its protein is CASSPEVGIPNQPQHF.

The chain carries TRBV11-2 and TRBJ2-1; 9 bases map to TRBD2. The CDR3 loop spans 15 amino acids. Germline values: CDR1 SGHAT, CDR2 FQNNGV. The V and J ends lost 2 bases and 6 bases, in that order; junction bases with no gene match: 5. The CDR3 region has the DNA TGTGCCAGCAGCTTATCCGGCGGGGGGGCCAATGAGCAGTTCTTC. Translation: CASSLSGGGANEQFF. The whole variable domain, filled in from reference TRBV11-2 and TRBJ2-1, reads EAGVAQSPRYKIIEKRQSVAFWCNPISGHATLYWYQQILGQGPKLLIQFQNNGVVDDSQLPKDRFSAERLKGVDSTLKIQPAKLEDSAVYLCASSLSGGGANEQFFGPGTRLTVL.

At least ten counts were recorded for this clonotype. The rearrangement links TRBV6-1 to TRBJ1-1, with a weak D call TRBD1 (6 bases). This CDR3 has 13 residues. Trimming removed 8 bases at V and 4 bases at J, with 14 bases between. CDR1 is MNHNS and CDR2 is SASEGT in the germline V gene. CDR3 nucleotide sequence: TGTGCCAGCGGAACCTCAGGGGCCACTGAAGCTTTCTTT. Translated: CASGTSGATEAFF.

This clonotype was seen at least ten times. The V call is TRBV20-1, the J call TRBJ1-5; tentatively, D is TRBD1 (5 bases). Trimming stripped 6 bases from V and 3 bases from J, with 15 bases between. The CDR3 loop spans 14 amino acids. Germline CDR1 is DFQATT and CDR2 is SNEGSKA (reference sequence). CDR3: CSAFGGTLNQPQHF. CDR3 nucleotides: TGCAGTGCATTTGGGGGGACCCTCAATCAGCCCCAGCATTTT.

This clonotype came up many times. The CDR3 is CASNYGNTEAFF. CDR3 nucleotide sequence: TGTGCCAGCAATTACGGGAACACTGAAGCTTTCTTT. The genes are TRBV25-1 and TRBJ1-1, with unresolved D. The CDR3 extends over 12 amino acids. CDR1 is MGHDK and CDR2 is SYGVNS in the germline V gene. Between the trimmed V and J ends, which lost 7 bases and 1 base, there was a span of 7 bases.

This clonotype appeared many times. CDR3 protein: CASSSVGGRTADTQYF. CDR3 in DNA: TGTGCCAGCAGCTCCGTAGGCGGGAGAACGGCAGATACGCAGTATTTT. This chain uses TRBV7-2 with TRBJ2-3; 7 bases align to TRBD2. V gave up 4 bases and J gave up 4 bases; unmatched junction bases: 11. The CDR3 is 16 amino acids. Germline V gene sequence: CDR1 SGHTA, CDR2 FQGNSA. Looking up the rest from reference TRBV7-2 and TRBJ2-3 gives the full variable domain: GAGVSQSPSNKVTEKGKDVELRCDPISGHTALYWYRQSLGQGLEFLIYFQGNSAPDKSGLPSDRFSAERTGGSVSTLTIQRTQQEDSAVYLCASSSVGGRTADTQYFGPGTRLTVL.

The V gene is TRBV19, the J gene TRBJ2-7; the D call may be TRBD1 or TRBD2 (5 bases each). Per germline, CDR1 LNHDA and CDR2 SQIVND (reference sequence). Trimming removed 6 bases from V and 0 bases from J, with 12 bases in between. This CDR3 has 14 amino acids. CDR3 DNA sequence: TGTGCCAGTAGCCCGGGACGCATCTCCTACGAGCAGTACTTC. The encoded protein is CASSPGRISYEQYF.

This chain uses TRBV20-1 with TRBJ2-1; 7 bases fit TRBD2. This CDR3 has 12 amino acids. The J segment lost 8 bases and the V segment lost 5 bases, leaving 6 bases of the junction unmatched. Germline assignment: CDR1 DFQATT and CDR2 SNEGSKA (reference sequence). Written as DNA, the CDR3 is TGCAGTGCTGGCGGACTAGTCTATGAGCAGTTCTTC. Its protein is CSAGGLVYEQFF.

Notes on this clonotype: The conserved final phenylalanine or tryptophan is absent from the CDR3, which likely points to a read error. No DNA is shown, since the ends of the CDR3 on it are uncertain; the CDR3 is the one TCRdb lists. This rearrangement joins TRBV29-1 to TRBJ2-5; the table's D call TRBD2 went unverified against the DNA. The germline CDR1 and CDR2 sequences are SQVTM and ANQGSEA. Inclusive of both ends, the CDR3 amounts to 12 amino acids. CDR3 loop: CSVRRKFLSAVN.

This clonotype was counted at least ten times. This rearrangement joins TRBV6-1 to TRBJ1-2, with D perhaps TRBD1 (5 bases). CDR3 length: 11 residues. Per germline, CDR1 MNHNS and CDR2 SASEGT. V was shortened by 11 bases and J by 6 bases, with 13 bases between the two germline ends. CDR3 region: CAVGRGNGYTF. Here the CDR3 DNA reads TGTGCCGTGGGGCGGGGGAATGGCTACACCTTC.

This clonotype was picked up many times. The chain has TRBV9 and TRBJ2-7; 11 nucleotides line up with TRBD2. After removal of 3 bases from V and 0 bases from J, the junction contained 2 bases not matched to a gene. There are 15 residues in the CDR3. Germline-derived CDR1 and CDR2 are SGDLS and YYNGEE. CDR3 sequence: CASSAGTSGSYEQYF. The CDR3, as DNA: TGTGCCAGCAGCGCCGGGACTAGCGGCTCCTACGAGCAGTACTTC.

In the case of this clonotype: A clone one base away is much larger, so this may be a read error. The V call is TRBV6-5, the J call TRBJ1-4; D may be TRBD1 (5 bases). Germline-derived CDR1 and CDR2 are MNHEY and SVGAGI. The length of the CDR3 is 14 residues. V lost 3 bases and J 8 bases, leaving 13 bases between the germline ends. This chain's CDR3 is CASSYDSLWEKLFF. The CDR3 DNA sequence: TGTGCCAGCAGTTATGACAGCCTGTGGGAAAAACTGTTTTTT.

This chain joins TRBV25-1 and TRBJ2-1; D is undetermined. The CDR3 has 12 residues. Germline V lookup: CDR1 MGHDK, CDR2 SYGVNS. The germline V and J ends were trimmed by 8 bases and 3 bases, with 8 bases remaining between them. CDR3 in DNA: TGTGCCAGCTCCGGCAGCTACAATGAGCAGTTCTTC. This translates into CASSGSYNEQFF.